A single sample gave rise to the 2 T cell receptor beta chains below, sequenced in a study of blood T cell repertoires in COVID-19. Assay: immunoSEQ multiplex PCR; the TCRdb copy retains only in-frame clones and omits some. The sample has hundreds of thousands of clones; about 93% are singletons. Sequenced sample: peripheral blood. These receptors originate from a young woman who had recovered from COVID-19.

This clone was detected only once. V and J are TRBV3-1 (or the pseudogene TRBV3-2) and TRBJ1-2; no firm D call. There are 15 residues in the CDR3. The germline V gene has CDR1 LGHDT and CDR2 YNNKEL (reference sequence). V lost 0 bases and J lost 4, with 12 bases in between. The CDR3 sequence: CASSQDLWAGYGYTF. DNA of the CDR3: TGTGCCAGCAGCCAAGATCTGTGGGCTGGCTATGGCTACACCTTC.

This clone came up once. The gene calls are TRBV12-3 or TRBV12-4 and TRBJ1-2; no definite D call. Trimming removed 5 bases at V and 8 bases at J, with 15 bases between. This CDR3 is built from 13 residues. In DNA form, the CDR3 reads TGTGCCAGCAGTGAGGGCCAGTCGAGGGGCTACACCTTC. This sequence encodes CASSEGQSRGYTF.